A single sample gave rise to the 22 T cell receptor beta chains below, sequenced in a study of CD8 T cells in Susac syndrome. Random-hexamer reverse transcription was applied to roughly 0.5 to 1 ug RNA. TCRdb reprocessed the immunoSEQ multiplex PCR reads via MiXCR and lists one record per CDR3 protein. The profile covers roughly 400,000 distinct CDR3 sequences, with around 83% appearing a single time and approximately 0.12% taken by the ten largest. Material: CD8+ T cells from PBMCs. Receptors originate from a human donor with multiple sclerosis.

This chain links TRBV6-1 with TRBJ2-7, with D possibly TRBD2 on 6 matching bases. V was shortened by 5 bases and J by 3 bases, with 14 bases between the two germline ends. This CDR3 region has 14 residues. The V gene's germline CDR1 is MNHNS and CDR2 SASEGT. CDR3 bases: TGTGCCAGCAGTCCTACGGGACTCCACTACGAGCAGTACTTC. Translated, it gives CASSPTGLHYEQYF.

This rearrangement joins TRBV4-1 to TRBJ2-7, with a possible D match to TRBD1 (5 bases). CDR1 is MGHRA and CDR2 is YSYEKL in the germline V gene. CDR3 length: 14 residues. The V end was cut by 3 bases, the J end by 4 bases, with 13 bases between. CDR3 in amino acids: CASSQQGTLYEQYF. As DNA, the CDR3 is TGCGCCAGCAGCCAGCAGGGTACATTGTACGAGCAGTACTTC.

V is TRBV28 and J is TRBJ2-1, with D unresolved. Looked up from germline, CDR1 is MDHEN and CDR2 is SYDVKM. The CDR3 spans 15 residues. Trimming took 7 bases from V and 6 from J, leaving 19 bases between them. CDR3: CASTPNRKVLNEQFF. The CDR3 DNA reads TGTGCCAGCACCCCGAACAGAAAAGTTCTCAATGAGCAGTTCTTC.

The chain combines TRBV6-2 or TRBV6-3 with TRBJ2-7, with 8 bases fitting TRBD1. Trimming cost V 5 bases and J 3 bases; bases outside gene matches: 12. The CDR3 has 16 residues. Germline V gives CDR1 MNHEY, CDR2 SVGEGT. CDR3 residues: CASSPGQGLSRYEQYF. The CDR3 region has the DNA TGTGCCAGCAGTCCCGGACAGGGTCTCTCTCGCTACGAGCAGTACTTC.

CDR3 nucleotides: TGTGCCAGCAGCTTTTTCCGCGGGACCCAGAACAGCGAGGAGCAGTACTTC. It encodes CASSFFRGTQNSEEQYF. The rearrangement uses TRBV11-2 and TRBJ2-7, with D perhaps matching TRBD2 (6 bases). CDR3 size: 17 residues. V lost 3 bases to trimming and J lost 7 bases, with 25 bases between them. The germline V gene encodes CDR1 SGHAT and CDR2 FQNNGV. Filled out from reference TRBV11-2 and TRBJ2-7, the complete variable domain reads EAGVAQSPRYKIIEKRQSVAFWCNPISGHATLYWYQQILGQGPKLLIQFQNNGVVDDSQLPKDRFSAERLKGVDSTLKIQPAKLEDSAVYLCASSFFRGTQNSEEQYFGPGTRLTVT.

This sequence joins TRBV18 and TRBJ2-1; unclear D gene. CDR3 length: 12 residues. Germline V gene data show CDR1 as KGHSH and CDR2 as LQKENI. Trimming took 2 bases from V and 6 from J, leaving 5 bases between them. The CDR3, as DNA: TGTGCCAGCTCACCAGGTATCAATGAGCAGTTCTTC. Translated, it gives CASSPGINEQFF.

The V and J genes are TRBV30 and TRBJ1-4; 8 bases line up with TRBD1. This CDR3 is 14 amino acids long. CDR1 and CDR2 from the germline V gene are GTSNPN and SVGIG (reference sequence). V was pared by 5 bases and J by 8 bases, with 10 bases of the junction left unmatched. Here the CDR3 DNA reads TGTGCCTGGCAACCGACAGGGGCGGGGGAAAAACTGTTTTTT. Protein sequence: CAWQPTGAGEKLFF.

J is TRBJ2-7 and V is TRBV2; D unresolved. The V end was cut by 6 bases, the J end by 3 bases, with 12 bases between. Germline values: CDR1 SNHLY, CDR2 FYNNEI. This CDR3 is 13 amino acids long. The CDR3: CASRLVLGYEQYF. Written as DNA, the CDR3 is TGTGCCAGCAGGCTAGTCCTGGGCTACGAGCAGTACTTC.

The chain employs TRBV5-6 and TRBJ2-7; D assignment may be TRBD1 or TRBD2 (6 bases each). CDR1 and CDR2 from the germline V gene are SGHDT and YYEEEE. The CDR3 has 14 residues. The V end lost 0 bases, the J end lost 6 bases, and 13 bases lay between the germline ends. This CDR3 is CASSLAGGGREQYF. In DNA form, the CDR3 reads TGTGCCAGCAGCTTGGCCGGAGGGGGGCGCGAGCAGTACTTC.

This chain links TRBV9 with TRBJ1-4, with D possibly TRBD1 on 5 matching bases. Germline-derived CDR1 and CDR2 are SGDLS and YYNGEE. This CDR3 region has 15 residues. V shed 3 bases and J shed 6 bases, with 15 bases lying between them. The CDR3 sequence is CASSEEVGPDEKLFF. CDR3 DNA: TGTGCCAGCAGCGAGGAAGTGGGGCCTGATGAAAAACTGTTTTTT.

The rearrangement uses TRBV20-1 and TRBJ2-2; 10 nucleotides match TRBD2. This CDR3 contains 17 residues. The trim removed 6 bases at V and 4 bases at J, leaving 14 bases unmatched. CDR1 and CDR2 from the germline V gene are DFQATT and SNEGSKA (reference sequence). The CDR3 here is CSARGLAGVFGTGELFF. CDR3 sequence (DNA): TGCAGTGCCAGGGGTCTAGCGGGAGTGTTTGGCACCGGGGAGCTGTTTTTT.

The CDR3 DNA follows: TGTGCCAGCAGTTTAAGCATTCCCCGTTACAATGAGCAGTTCTTC. Translating it yields CASSLSIPRYNEQFF. The rearrangement links TRBV27 to TRBJ2-1; D gene unclear. V was shortened by 2 bases and J by 4 bases, with 12 bases between the two germline ends. The CDR3 consists of 15 residues. CDR1 and CDR2 (germline): MNHEY, SMNVEV (reference sequence).

The chain couples TRBV6-1 to TRBJ2-7; no clear D gene. CDR3 length: 10 amino acids. The germline V gene encodes CDR1 MNHNS and CDR2 SASEGT. Trimming pared 3 bases from V and 6 bases from J, leaving 3 bases between. CDR3 amino acids: CASSEFEQYF. Here the CDR3 DNA reads TGTGCCAGCAGTGAGTTCGAGCAGTACTTC.

V gene TRBV29-1 combines with J gene TRBJ2-1; TRBD2 matches at 9 bases. This CDR3 has 13 amino acids. CDR1 is SQVTM and CDR2 is ANQGSEA in the germline V gene. The junction had 5 bases not matched to a gene; V was cut back by 6 bases and J by 5 bases. CDR3 coding DNA: TGCAGCGTCCGACTAGCGGAAGACAATGAGCAGTTCTTC. Translated, it gives CSVRLAEDNEQFF.

The V and J genes are TRBV4-1 and TRBJ1-5, with D unresolved. The CDR3 is made up of 15 amino acids. CDR1 and CDR2 from the germline V gene are MGHRA and YSYEKL. Trimming removed 0 bases at V and 2 bases at J, with 8 bases between. DNA for the CDR3: TGCGCCAGCAGCCAAGACGACGGACGCAATCAGCCCCAGCATTTT. Amino acids: CASSQDDGRNQPQHF.

V and J are TRBV12-3 or TRBV12-4 and TRBJ2-1, with 10 bases aligning to TRBD2. The length of the CDR3 is 14 residues. J was trimmed by 6 bases and V by 5 bases; bases with no gene match: 4. In DNA form, the CDR3 reads TGTGCCAGCAGTAGAGCGGGAGGGCCCAATGAGCAGTTCTTC. Amino acids: CASSRAGGPNEQFF.

This chain links TRBV27 with TRBJ1-3, with 8 bases that match TRBD1. Germline CDR1 is MNHEY and CDR2 is SMNVEV (reference sequence). J gave up 6 bases and V 2 bases, and 3 bases lay outside the gene matches. CDR3 length equals 14 residues. The CDR3 region is CASSLTGGINTIYF. CDR3 coding DNA: TGTGCCAGCAGTTTAACAGGGGGGATAAACACCATATATTTT.

In this sample, this clonotype turned up many times. Relative to the germline gene, one junction end is altered; a read error may explain this. The rearrangement uses TRBV5-1 and TRBJ2-7; a possible D gene is TRBD2 (6 bases). The germline CDR1 and CDR2 sequences are SGHRS and YFSETQ. The length of the CDR3 is 13 residues. The CDR3 region has the DNA TGTGCCAGCAGCTTAGCGGAGTCCTACGAGCAGTACTTC. Protein product: CASSLAESYEQYF.

The CDR3 reads CSERGRGGEQFF. The CDR3 nucleotides read TGCAGCGAGCGCGGGAGGGGGGGTGAGCAGTTCTTC. The V and J genes are TRBV29-1 and TRBJ2-1; 9 bases agree with TRBD2. The CDR3 spans 12 residues. The V gene's germline CDR1 is SQVTM and CDR2 ANQGSEA. J lost 9 bases, V lost 7 bases, and 7 bases had no gene match.

The rearrangement links TRBV10-1 to TRBJ2-1; a possible D gene is TRBD2 (6 bases). CDR1 is WNHNN, CDR2 SYGVQD, per germline (reference sequence). CDR3 length: 16 amino acids. Trimming shortened V by 0 bases and J by 3 bases, and 12 bases separated the two germline ends. CDR3: CASSESSGASYNEQFF. The CDR3, as DNA: TGCGCCAGCAGTGAGTCTAGCGGCGCAAGCTACAATGAGCAGTTCTTC.

This chain joins TRBV14 and TRBJ2-1; the match to TRBD2 covers 9 bases. The CDR3 extends over 13 amino acids. Per the germline V gene, CDR1 is SGHDN and CDR2 is FVKESK. The ends lost 6 bases at V and 5 bases at J; junction bases unmatched: 2. CDR3 sequence: CASRPSGDNEQFF. The CDR3 DNA reads as TGTGCCAGCAGGCCTAGCGGGGACAATGAGCAGTTCTTC.

The V and J genes are TRBV12-3 or TRBV12-4 and TRBJ1-1; D remains unclear. With 3 bases removed from V and 4 bases from J, the gap between germline ends came to 12 bases. The length of the CDR3 is 14 residues. Written as DNA, the CDR3 is TGTGCCAGCAGTTTGTACGGAACCCCCACTGAAGCTTTCTTT. Residues: CASSLYGTPTEAFF.